The entry that follows covers one TCR beta chain sequence. The antigen is not known. The entry originates in a study of shared clonotypes between healthy human individuals. Study-wide results and caveats: Non-shared clonotypes had lower generation probabilities than clonotypes shared by all four sorted-subset donors.

Trimming cost V 0 bases and J 4 bases; bases outside gene matches: 9. CDR3 length: 18 amino acids. Germline V CDR1 and CDR2: LNHDA, SQIVND (reference sequence). CD8 cells classed as naive were CD45RO-negative and positively selected for CCR7, excluding terminally differentiated effector memory CD45RA+ cells. The assay ran at deep level. Assay: immunoSEQ multiplex PCR; the TCRdb copy retains only in-frame clones and omits some. The sample has about 2,100,000 clones; about 93% are singletons. The receptor was isolated from a man younger than 30 in good health. Some clones in this sample may be carry-over from other donors' samples. This chain connects TRBV19 to TRBJ2-2; 9 positions agree with TRBD2. Sequenced input: naive CD8+ T cells from PBMCs. The CDR3 nucleotides are TGTGCCAGTAGTATAGACCCTACTAGCGGGCACCTCACCGGGGAGCTGTTTTTT. Translated, it gives CASSIDPTSGHLTGELFF. Supplemented by reference TRBV19 and TRBJ2-2, the full variable domain reads DGGITQSPKYLFRKEGQNVTLSCEQNLNHDAMYWYRQDPGQGLRLIYYSQIVNDFQKGDIAEGYSVSREKKESFPLTVTSAQKNPTAFYLCASSIDPTSGHLTGELFFGEGSRLTVL.